A selection of T cell receptor beta chains follows, all from one sample in a study of T-cell memory formation after mild COVID-19. One entry per CDR3 protein, called by TCRdb with MiXCR from the 5' RACE reads. The sample contains around 320,000 distinct CDR3 sequences, roughly 19% of which appear only once. The sequencing input was PBMCs or a T cell subset sorted from them (not recorded which). Receptors originate from a man aged 18-30 years who had mild COVID-19 (a few samples of this study predate the infection). Cell type and time point are not known. Both conserved end residues are part of each CDR3. The D gene is left open where the match is weak. Clone size is stated in some rows and not others, as once, few, many or a class when expanded.

V gene	D gene	J gene	clone size	CDR3 DNA	CDR3 protein
TRBV7-2	NA	TRBJ2-5	few	TGTGCCAGCAGCTTATTCGGGCCCCAAGAGACCCAGTACTTC	CASSLFGPQETQYF
TRBV12-3/TRBV12-4	TRBD1	TRBJ1-6	few	TGTGCCAGCAGTCCAACAGGGGTCTATAATTCACCCCTCCACTTT	CASSPTGVYNSPLHF
TRBV15	NA	TRBJ1-5	NA	TGTGCCACCAGCGGGCTGGAGACAGTTAGCAATCAGCCCCAGCATTTT	CATSGLETVSNQPQHF
TRBV7-3	NA	TRBJ2-3	few	TGTGCCAGCAGCGCCGACTCGTATACGCAGTATTTT	CASSADSYTQYF
TRBV5-1	NA	TRBJ2-1	many	TGCGCCAGCAGCTTCAATTCCTACAATGAGCAGTTCTTC	CASSFNSYNEQFF
TRBV18	NA	TRBJ1-2	NA	TGTGCCAGCTCACCGGGGGCACCCCTGTCGGGAAACAACTATGGCTACACCTTC	CASSPGAPLSGNNYGYTF
TRBV24-1	TRBD2	TRBJ2-3	many	TGTGCCACCAGTGATACCGGGACTACCACAGATACGCAGTATTTT	CATSDTGTTTDTQYF
TRBV6-1	NA	TRBJ2-6	many	TGTGCCAGCAGTGTCTCTGGGGCCAACGTCCTGACTTTC	CASSVSGANVLTF
TRBV7-9	NA	TRBJ2-6	few	TGTGCCAGCAGCTTAGCCTCCGGGTCAGCTGGGGCCAACGTCCTGACTTTC	CASSLASGSAGANVLTF
TRBV29-1	NA	TRBJ1-6	few	TGCAGCGTTAACGCCAGGGTAGTCGATTCACCCCTCCACTTT	CSVNARVVDSPLHF
TRBV6-2/TRBV6-3	NA	TRBJ2-6	NA	TGTGCCAGCTGGTTCCGGGACACCAGCTCTGGGGCCAACGTCCTGACTTTC	CASWFRDTSSGANVLTF
TRBV18	NA	TRBJ1-1	few	TGTGCCAGCTCAGCCGGACAAGAGTTTGAAGCTTTCTTT	CASSAGQEFEAFF
TRBV5-4	NA	TRBJ2-3	NA	TGTGCCAGCAGCTTGGCGATGTTGACGGGGGCAAGCACAGATACGCAGTATTTT	CASSLAMLTGASTDTQYF
TRBV7-9	NA	TRBJ2-7	NA	TGTGCCAGCAGCTCACCCAGCAAAGTATACGAGCAGTACTTC	CASSSPSKVYEQYF
TRBV3-1	NA	TRBJ1-1	NA	TGTGCCAGCAGCCAAGCTACGAACACTGAAGCTTTCTTT	CASSQATNTEAFF
TRBV10-3	NA	TRBJ1-2	few	TGTGCCATCAGTGATGGGGGAAGGGGCTATGGCTACACCTTC	CAISDGGRGYGYTF
TRBV6-6	TRBD1	TRBJ2-7	NA	TGTGCCAGCAGACTACGTACAGGGGCCGAGCAGTACTTC	CASRLRTGAEQYF
TRBV20-1	TRBD1	TRBJ1-2	few	TGCAGTGCGCTGGGACAGAACTATGGCTACACCTTC	CSALGQNYGYTF
TRBV23-1	NA	TRBJ2-5	few	TGCGCCAGCAGTCAATACCCGCCAAAAGAGACCCAGTACTTC	CASSQYPPKETQYF
TRBV3-1	NA	TRBJ1-6	few	TGTGCCAGCAGCCAAGATGCGCGGGGCCTTAATTCACCCCTCCACTTT	CASSQDARGLNSPLHF
TRBV15	NA	TRBJ1-5	NA	TGTGCCACCAGCAGAGGTGAGGGGAGACAGCCCCAGCATTTT	CATSRGEGRQPQHF
TRBV6-5	NA	TRBJ2-7	NA	TGTGCCAGCAGTATAGGAGGGGGCAAAACCTACGAGCAGTACTTC	CASSIGGGKTYEQYF
TRBV18	NA	TRBJ2-3	NA	TGTGCCAGCTCAAACTATACGCAGTATTTT	CASSNYTQYF
TRBV4-1	TRBD2	TRBJ2-3	few	TGCGCCAGCAGCCAATTTTCTAGCGGGGGGGCCGATACGCAGTATTTT	CASSQFSSGGADTQYF
TRBV7-9	NA	TRBJ2-7	few	TGTGCCAGCAGGCAGACAGGGGAGGGCTACGAGCAGTACTTC	CASRQTGEGYEQYF
TRBV24-1	NA	TRBJ1-5	few	TGTGCCACCAGTGAGGGGTACCGGCAGCCCCAGCATTTT	CATSEGYRQPQHF
TRBV5-1	TRBD2	TRBJ2-5	many	TGCGCCAGCAGCCTACTAGCGGGGCTCCGAGAGACCCAGTACTTC	CASSLLAGLRETQYF
TRBV11-2	TRBD1	TRBJ1-1	NA	TGTGCCAGCAGCTCCTACAGGGGGATTGGCACTGAAGCTTTCTTT	CASSSYRGIGTEAFF
TRBV20-1	NA	TRBJ2-3	NA	TGCAGTGCTAGACGTGATCGTGAACAGGGATCCTCGAAGGATACGCAGTATTTT	CSARRDREQGSSKDTQYF
TRBV6-2/TRBV6-3	NA	TRBJ2-7	few	TGTGCCAGCAGCAGAGCCCACCAGGGGATCTCCTACGAGCAGTACTTC	CASSRAHQGISYEQYF
TRBV7-9	NA	TRBJ2-1	few	TGTGCCAGCACCGTTGGGTATGAGCAGTTCTTC	CASTVGYEQFF
TRBV9	NA	TRBJ2-2	NA	TGTGCCAGCAGCGTAGACGGACGGACCGGGGAGCTGTTTTTT	CASSVDGRTGELFF
TRBV24-1	NA	TRBJ2-7	NA	TGTGCCACCAGTGATTTTCCAGGGATCGAGCAGTACTTC	CATSDFPGIEQYF
TRBV7-9	NA	TRBJ2-7	NA	TGTGCCAGCAGCCAGACCGGCTACGAGCAGTACTTC	CASSQTGYEQYF
TRBV7-9	NA	TRBJ2-5	few	TGTGCCAGCAGCTACGACACGCAAGAGACCCAGTACTTC	CASSYDTQETQYF
TRBV18	NA	TRBJ2-5	many	TGTGCCAGCTCACCACCGTTAAGTGGGGCCGCGGAGACCCAGTACTTC	CASSPPLSGAAETQYF
TRBV9	NA	TRBJ1-2	NA	TGTGCCAGCAGCGAGGAGGGCAGGGTGAGGTCCGGCTACACCTTC	CASSEEGRVRSGYTF
TRBV3-1	NA	TRBJ1-5	NA	TGTGCCAGCAGCCTCCCTGGGGAAGGTCAGCCCCAGCATTTT	CASSLPGEGQPQHF
TRBV6-2/TRBV6-3	NA	TRBJ2-6	NA	TGTGCCAGCAGTTGGGGAGGACTTTCTGGGGCCAACGTCCTGACTTTC	CASSWGGLSGANVLTF
TRBV7-9	NA	TRBJ1-1	NA	TGTGCCAGCAGCCCGGGGTTGTTCAGCACTGAAGCTTTCTTT	CASSPGLFSTEAFF
TRBV6-5	NA	TRBJ1-1	few	TGTGCCAGCAGGGTCTTCTGGGGCATGAACACTGAAGCTTTCTTT	CASRVFWGMNTEAFF
TRBV15	NA	TRBJ1-1	NA	TGTGCCACCAGCCAATTAGGGACCGCCGTTGAAGCTTTCTTT	CATSQLGTAVEAFF